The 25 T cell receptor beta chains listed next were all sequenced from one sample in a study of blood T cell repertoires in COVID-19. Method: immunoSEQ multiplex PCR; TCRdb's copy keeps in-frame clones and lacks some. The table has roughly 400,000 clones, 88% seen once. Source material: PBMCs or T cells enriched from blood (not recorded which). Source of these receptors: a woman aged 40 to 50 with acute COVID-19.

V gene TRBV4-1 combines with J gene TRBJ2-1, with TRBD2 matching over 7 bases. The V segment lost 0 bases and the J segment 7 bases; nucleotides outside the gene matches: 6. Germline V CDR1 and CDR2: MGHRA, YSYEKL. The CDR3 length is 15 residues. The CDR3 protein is CASSQDFTGGNEQFF. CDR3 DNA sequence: TGCGCCAGCAGCCAAGATTTTACGGGGGGTAATGAGCAGTTCTTC.

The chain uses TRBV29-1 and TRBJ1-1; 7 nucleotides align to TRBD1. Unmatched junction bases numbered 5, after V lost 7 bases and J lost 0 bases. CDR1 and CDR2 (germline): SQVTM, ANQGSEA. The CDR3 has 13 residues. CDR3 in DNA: TGCAGCGGCCGGGGACAGTTGAACACTGAAGCTTTCTTT. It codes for CSGRGQLNTEAFF.

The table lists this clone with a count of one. The CDR3 is CASRSEQGPYGYTF. DNA for the CDR3: TGTGCCAGCAGATCCGAACAGGGGCCCTATGGCTACACCTTC. The rearrangement uses TRBV2 and TRBJ1-2; 7 bases are shared with TRBD1. V lost 6 bases to trimming and J lost 4 bases; unmatched junction nucleotides: 8. This CDR3 is built from 14 residues. The germline gives CDR1 SNHLY, CDR2 FYNNEI.

Here the CDR3 reads CASSSDRGRSGYTF. DNA of the CDR3: TGTGCCAGCAGCTCCGACAGGGGGCGAAGTGGCTACACCTTC. The chain links TRBV7-9 to TRBJ1-2; 10 nucleotides align to TRBD1. Losses at the gene ends were 4 bases for V and 7 bases for J; bases not matched to a gene: 6. The CDR3 runs 14 residues. Germline CDR1 and CDR2: SEHNR and FQNEAQ (reference sequence).

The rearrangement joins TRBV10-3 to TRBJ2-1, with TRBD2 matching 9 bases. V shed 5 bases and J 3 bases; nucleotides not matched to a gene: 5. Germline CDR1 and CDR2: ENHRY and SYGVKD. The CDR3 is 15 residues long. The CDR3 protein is CAISSLAGHYNEQFF. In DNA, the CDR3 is TGTGCCATCAGTTCTCTAGCGGGGCACTACAATGAGCAGTTCTTC.

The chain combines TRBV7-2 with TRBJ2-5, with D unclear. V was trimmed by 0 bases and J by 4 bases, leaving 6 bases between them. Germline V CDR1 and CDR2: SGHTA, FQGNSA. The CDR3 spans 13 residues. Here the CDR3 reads CASSLANGETQYF. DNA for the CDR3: TGTGCCAGCAGCTTAGCTAACGGAGAGACCCAGTACTTC.

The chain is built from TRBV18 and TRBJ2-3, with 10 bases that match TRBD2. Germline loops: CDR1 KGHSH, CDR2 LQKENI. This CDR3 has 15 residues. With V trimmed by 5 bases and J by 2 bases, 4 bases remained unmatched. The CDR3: CASSDSGGITDTQYF. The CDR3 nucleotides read TGTGCCAGCTCAGATAGCGGGGGGATCACAGATACGCAGTATTTT.

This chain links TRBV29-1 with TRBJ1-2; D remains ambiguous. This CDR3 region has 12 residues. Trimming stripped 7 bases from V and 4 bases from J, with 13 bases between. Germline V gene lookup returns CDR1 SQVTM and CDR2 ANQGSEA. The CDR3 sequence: CSAPREGYGYTF. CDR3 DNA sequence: TGCAGCGCCCCGCGGGAGGGCTATGGCTACACCTTC.

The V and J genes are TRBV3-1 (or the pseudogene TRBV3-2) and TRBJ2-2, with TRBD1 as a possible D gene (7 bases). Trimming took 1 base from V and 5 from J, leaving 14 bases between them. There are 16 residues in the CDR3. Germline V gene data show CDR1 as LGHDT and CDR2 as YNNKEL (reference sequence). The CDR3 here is CASSQVGGGHTGELFF. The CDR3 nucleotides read TGTGCCAGCAGCCAAGTCGGAGGGGGCCATACCGGGGAGCTGTTTTTT.

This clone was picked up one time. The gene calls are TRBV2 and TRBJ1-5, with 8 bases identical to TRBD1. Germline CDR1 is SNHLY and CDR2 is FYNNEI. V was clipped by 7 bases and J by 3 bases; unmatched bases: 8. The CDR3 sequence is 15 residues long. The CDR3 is CASTSRGPINQPQHF. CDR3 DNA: TGTGCCAGCACATCCAGGGGGCCGATCAATCAGCCCCAGCATTTT.

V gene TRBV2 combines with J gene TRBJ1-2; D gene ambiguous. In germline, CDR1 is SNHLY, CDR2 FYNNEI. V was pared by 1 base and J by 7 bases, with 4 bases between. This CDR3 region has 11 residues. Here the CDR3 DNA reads TGTGCCAGCAGTGAAGACAGTGGCTACACCTTC. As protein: CASSEDSGYTF.

The CDR3 sequence is CASSVGGRSNYGYTF. In DNA form, the CDR3 reads TGTGCCAGCAGCGTAGGAGGCAGATCTAACTATGGCTACACCTTC. This chain joins TRBV9 and TRBJ1-2; D not resolved. Trimming shortened V by 0 bases and J by 0 bases, and 9 bases separated the two germline ends. Looked up from germline, CDR1 is SGDLS and CDR2 is YYNGEE. The CDR3 is 15 amino acids.

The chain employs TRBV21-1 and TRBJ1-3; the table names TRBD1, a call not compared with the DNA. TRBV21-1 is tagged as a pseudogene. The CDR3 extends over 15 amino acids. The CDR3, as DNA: TGTGCCAGCAACCCGACAGGAGAGACTGGAAACACCATATATTTT. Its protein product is CASNPTGETGNTIYF.

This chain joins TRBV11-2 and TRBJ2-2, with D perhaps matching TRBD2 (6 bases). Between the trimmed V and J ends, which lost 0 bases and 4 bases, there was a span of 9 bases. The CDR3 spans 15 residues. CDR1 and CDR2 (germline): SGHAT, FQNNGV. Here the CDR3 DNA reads TGTGCCAGCAGCTTAGACGGGGAGGCCACCGGGGAGCTGTTTTTT. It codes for CASSLDGEATGELFF.

CDR3 sequence: CASSLSPGSEQYF. The CDR3 DNA reads as TGTGCCAGCAGCTTATCCCCGGGGAGTGAGCAGTACTTC. This chain uses TRBV7-2 with TRBJ2-7, with a possible D match to TRBD2 (5 bases). CDR3 length equals 13 residues. V was cut by 2 bases and J by 7 bases, with 12 bases left in between. CDR1 and CDR2 (germline): SGHTA, FQGNSA.

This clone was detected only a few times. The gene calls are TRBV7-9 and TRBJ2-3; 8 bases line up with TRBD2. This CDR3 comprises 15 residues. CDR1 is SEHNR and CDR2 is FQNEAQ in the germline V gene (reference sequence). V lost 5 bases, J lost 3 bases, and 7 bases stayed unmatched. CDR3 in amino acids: CASSAPGGDTDTQYF. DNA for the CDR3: TGTGCCAGCAGCGCCCCCGGGGGGGATACAGATACGCAGTATTTT.

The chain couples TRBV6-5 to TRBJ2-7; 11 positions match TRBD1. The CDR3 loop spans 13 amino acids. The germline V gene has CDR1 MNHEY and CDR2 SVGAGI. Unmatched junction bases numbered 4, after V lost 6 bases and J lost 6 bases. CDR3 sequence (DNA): TGTGCCAGCAGGCGAGGGACAGGGGGCGAGCAGTACTTC. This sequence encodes CASRRGTGGEQYF.

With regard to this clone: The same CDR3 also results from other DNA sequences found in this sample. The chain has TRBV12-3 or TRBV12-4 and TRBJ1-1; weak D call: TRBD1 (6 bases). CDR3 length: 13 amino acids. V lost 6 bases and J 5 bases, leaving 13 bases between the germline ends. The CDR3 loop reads CASSLTGRTEAFF. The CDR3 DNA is TGTGCCAGCAGCCTCACAGGGCGGACTGAAGCTTTCTTT.

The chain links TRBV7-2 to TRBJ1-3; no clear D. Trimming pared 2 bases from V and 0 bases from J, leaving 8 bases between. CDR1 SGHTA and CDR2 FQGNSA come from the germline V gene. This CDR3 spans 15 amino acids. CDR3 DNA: TGTGCCAGCAGCTTAAATCCGCGCTCTGGAAACACCATATATTTT. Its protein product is CASSLNPRSGNTIYF.

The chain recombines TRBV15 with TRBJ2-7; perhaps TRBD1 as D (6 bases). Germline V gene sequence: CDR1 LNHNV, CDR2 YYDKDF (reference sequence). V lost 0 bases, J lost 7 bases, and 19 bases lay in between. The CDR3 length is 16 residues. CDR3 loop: CATSRERWDTGLEQYF. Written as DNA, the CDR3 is TGTGCCACCAGCAGAGAACGATGGGACACCGGCCTGGAGCAGTACTTC.

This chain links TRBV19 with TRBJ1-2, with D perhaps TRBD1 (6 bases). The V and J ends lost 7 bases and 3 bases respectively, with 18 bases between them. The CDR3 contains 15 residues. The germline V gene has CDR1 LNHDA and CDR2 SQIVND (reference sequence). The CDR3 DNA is TGTGCCAGTAAAAGGGTTACAGGGTTTGACTATGGCTACACCTTC. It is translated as CASKRVTGFDYGYTF.

The CDR3 region is CASSRPRDRAHEQYF. The CDR3 DNA reads TGTGCCAGCAGCCGCCCCCGGGACAGAGCCCACGAGCAGTACTTC. The chain combines TRBV12-1 with TRBJ2-7; TRBD1 is taken as the D call from the table, unchecked against the DNA. TRBV12-1 is flagged as a pseudogene. The CDR3 length is 15 residues.

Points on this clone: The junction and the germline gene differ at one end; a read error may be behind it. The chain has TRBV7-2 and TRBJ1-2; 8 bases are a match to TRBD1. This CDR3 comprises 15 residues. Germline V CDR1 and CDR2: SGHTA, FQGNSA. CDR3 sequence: CASSLTWTGNYAYTF. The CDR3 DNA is TGTGCCAGCAGCTTAACGTGGACAGGGAACTATGCCTACACCTTC.

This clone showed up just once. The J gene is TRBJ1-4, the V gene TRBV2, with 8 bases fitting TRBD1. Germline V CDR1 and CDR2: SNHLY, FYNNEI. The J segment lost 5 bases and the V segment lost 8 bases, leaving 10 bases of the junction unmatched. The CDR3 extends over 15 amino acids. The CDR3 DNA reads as TGTGCCAGCCGGTTCTCGGGACAGGCCAATGAAAAACTGTTTTTT. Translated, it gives CASRFSGQANEKLFF.

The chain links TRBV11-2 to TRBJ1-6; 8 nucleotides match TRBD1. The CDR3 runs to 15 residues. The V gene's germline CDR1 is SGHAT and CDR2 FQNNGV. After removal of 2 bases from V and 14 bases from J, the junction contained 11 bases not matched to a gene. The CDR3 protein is CASSLSDRVARTLHF. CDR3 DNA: TGTGCCAGCAGCTTATCGGACAGGGTGGCGCGGACCCTCCACTTT. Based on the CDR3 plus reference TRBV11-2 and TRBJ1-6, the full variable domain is EAGVAQSPRYKIIEKRQSVAFWCNPISGHATLYWYQQILGQGPKLLIQFQNNGVVDDSQLPKDRFSAERLKGVDSTLKIQPAKLEDSAVYLCASSLSDRVARTLHFGNGTRLTVT.